This TCR beta chain came from a study of T cell clonality in common variable immunodeficiency (dated by TCRdb to the mid-2010s). What the study reported, not specific to this receptor: Even though DNA input was equal, the average per sample came to about 81,820 unique sequences for controls compared with 25,000 to 40,000 for CVID samples. Differences among patients in the CVID cohort limited the correlations between repertoire features and clinical complications. Healthy controls shared more TCRbeta clones with each other than CVID subjects shared among themselves (p < 0.0001). CVID TCRbeta sequences reportedly showed fewer deletions and N-nucleotide insertions and lacked highly modified clones with 13 or more V deletions. According to the authors, figuring out what caused the increased clonality in CVID would require sequencing the repertoires of T cell subpopulations. TCRbeta clonality was higher in CVID subjects than in healthy controls (t-test p = 0.018), and the increase was most characteristic of about a third of subjects.

Worth noting for this clone: It lacks a known antigen. The sequenced fragment ends 3 residues before the CDR3 boundary, so the rest is inferred from the germline J gene.

CVID samples and control samples contributed equivalent amounts of genomic DNA as sequencing input. For every sample, a 60 bp segment covering the rearranged TCRbeta CDR3 region was amplified and then sequenced. The immunoSEQ assay, a bias-corrected multiplex PCR with high-throughput sequencing, was employed for TCRbeta amplification. The authors' pipeline ran thus. Every unique nucleotide sequence counted as a clone and was annotated with V, D and J genes, copy number and frequency. Sequences were labeled productive if in frame, and non-productive if out of frame or containing stop codons. Clonality was calculated from Shannon's entropy as previously described. The predicted amino acid sequences of productive clones were used to derive the mean CDR3 Kyte-Doolittle hydropathy. The R hclust function was used to hierarchically cluster scaled V gene usage with Manhattan distance and complete linkage. To assess clone sharing by CDR3 amino acid sequence, 12 repertoires per group were resampled over 100 rounds. The repertoires were searched for about 70 published EBV-specific TCRbeta sequences and a few hundred published CMV-specific TCRbeta sequences. A couple of CVID samples yielding fewer than 10,000 sequences were excluded from analysis, leaving approximately 46 CVID repertoires. Entries here come from immuneACCESS through TCRdb and include only in-frame sequences with V and J called. Some clones fail to appear in such tables; in the studies checked, an unresolved V gene covers under half of the shortfall, and the cause of the remainder is unknown. V, J and clone size derive from that table, while D and trimming were established from the DNA sequence. In this sample the table shows about 29,000 clones, and no singletons are among them. The ten largest clonotypes hold roughly 4% of the sample.

From a lookup of the germline V gene (reference sequence), CDR1 and CDR2 are DFQATT and SNEGSKA. Relative to germline, V is 1 base shorter and J is 4 bases shorter, with 10 bases between their ends. The CDR3, from cysteine to phenylalanine, totals 13 residues. The 30 bases shown cover part of the CDR3, and their frame starts at base 1. Most of the CVID patients and most of the healthy controls were of Caucasian heritage. From each donor, roughly 5 to 8.5 ml of heparinized peripheral whole blood was collected. Genomic DNA from adults with common variable immune deficiency (CVID) and from healthy adult controls was used for sequencing of TCRbeta CDR3 repertoires. The control group comprised some 22 healthy adult volunteers, around 12 female and around ten male, aged roughly 23 to 70 years with a mean age of roughly 32. Diluted blood was subjected to density centrifugation over Hypaque 1077 or Ficoll-Paque for isolation of peripheral blood mononuclear cells. Genomic DNA was extracted from unsorted mononuclear cells by Qiagen column purification or by a centrifugation-based method.

The sequenced material came from peripheral blood mononuclear cells. The V and J segments used are TRBV20-1 and TRBJ1-2; tentative D gene TRBD1, with 5 bases matching. This TCR derives from a person aged 18-70 years in good health. The part of the CDR3 DNA that was read is TGCAGTGCTAGAGTCAGGGAGTCCTATGGC. The encoded protein is CSARVRESYG. From start to end, the CDR3 is CSARVRESYGYTF.